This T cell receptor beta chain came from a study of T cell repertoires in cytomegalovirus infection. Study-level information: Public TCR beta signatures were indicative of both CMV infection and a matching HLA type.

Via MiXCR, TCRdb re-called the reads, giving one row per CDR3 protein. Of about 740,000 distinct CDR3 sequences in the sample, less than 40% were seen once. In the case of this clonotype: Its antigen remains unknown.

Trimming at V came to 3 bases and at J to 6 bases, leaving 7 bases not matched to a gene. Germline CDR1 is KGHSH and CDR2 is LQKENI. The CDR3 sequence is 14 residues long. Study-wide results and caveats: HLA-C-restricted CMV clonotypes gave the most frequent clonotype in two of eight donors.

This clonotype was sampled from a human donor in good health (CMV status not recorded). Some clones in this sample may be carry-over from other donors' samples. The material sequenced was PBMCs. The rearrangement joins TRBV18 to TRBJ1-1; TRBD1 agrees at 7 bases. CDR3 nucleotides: TGTGCCAGCTCACCCCAGGGGGACCGTTCTGAAGCTTTCTTT. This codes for CASSPQGDRSEAFF.